The 5 T cell receptor beta chains below were found in one sample sequenced in a study of human T cells and chemical hapten exposure. TCRdb recomputed calls from the RACE reads with MiXCR, one row per CDR3 protein. The sample includes under 110,000 distinct CDR3 sequences, roughly an eighth of them seen just once. Time point described: pre-sensitization, week 0. Treatment: therapeutic diphenylcyclopropenone sensitization with weekly scalp DPC. The material was whole blood, obtained in connection with sensitization to the hapten diphenylcyclopropenone (DPC). These receptors were obtained from a woman between 45 and 65 years old with alopecia areata. Some clones in this sample may be carry-over from other donors' samples.

This clonotype was counted a few times. V and J are TRBV7-2 and TRBJ2-3; 8 positions agree with TRBD2. Germline V gives CDR1 SGHTA, CDR2 FQGNSA. J was trimmed by 2 bases and V by 2 bases; bases with no gene match: 9. There are 17 residues in the CDR3. CDR3 protein: CASSLSFAGGITDTQYF. The CDR3 bases are TGTGCCAGCAGCTTATCTTTTGCGGGAGGTATCACAGATACGCAGTATTTT.

This clonotype was counted many times. V is TRBV5-1 and J is TRBJ2-1; a possible D gene is TRBD2 (6 bases). Germline CDR1 and CDR2: SGHRS and YFSETQ. With 4 bases removed from V and 1 base from J, the gap between germline ends came to 15 bases. The CDR3 spans 16 residues. This chain's CDR3 is CASSPGTPRSYNEQFF. The CDR3 DNA reads as TGCGCCAGCAGCCCTGGGACTCCGAGGTCCTACAATGAGCAGTTCTTC.

This clonotype showed up just a few times. The rearrangement uses TRBV19 and TRBJ2-3, with no clear D. V lost 1 base, J lost 4 bases, and 0 bases lay in between. CDR3 length: 11 residues. From germline, CDR1 is LNHDA and CDR2 SQIVND (reference sequence). The CDR3 region has the DNA TGTGCCAGTAGTATAGCAGATACGCAGTATTTT. Translated: CASSIADTQYF.

This clonotype was picked up a small number of times. The gene calls are TRBV6-6 and TRBJ2-3, with 7 positions matching TRBD2. Germline V gene data show CDR1 as MNHNY and CDR2 as SVGAGI (reference sequence). The CDR3 covers 14 residues. V was clipped by 5 bases and J by 4 bases; unmatched bases: 6. The CDR3 nucleotides are TGTGCCAGCAGTGACCCTAGCGGACCAGATACGCAGTATTTT. Amino acid sequence: CASSDPSGPDTQYF.

There are a few counts of this clonotype. CDR3 residues: CASSFGRTNEKLFF. CDR3 DNA: TGCGCCAGCAGCTTCGGGAGGACTAATGAAAAACTGTTTTTT. This chain links TRBV5-1 with TRBJ1-4; D call uncertain. The V gene lost 2 bases and the J gene lost 2 bases, with 7 bases spanning the gap. The CDR3 length is 14 residues. CDR1 is SGHRS and CDR2 is YFSETQ in the germline V gene.